The T cell receptor (beta chain) described here comes from a study of T-cell reconstitution after alpha-beta-depleted transplantation in children. This clonotype was detected many times. No DNA is shown, since the ends of the CDR3 on it are uncertain; the CDR3 is the one TCRdb lists. Construction of the TCRbeta library involved unique molecular identifiers. One entry per CDR3 protein results from TCRdb running MiXCR on the PCR reads. This sample has fewer than 350,000 distinct CDR3 sequences, with over 9.5% found just once. The CDR3 region is 15 residues in length, termini included. The chain links TRBV7-5 to TRBJ2-5; TRBD1 reflects the table's D call only, with no check against the DNA. TRBV7-5 is given as a pseudogene. This sample comprised PBMCs, obtained before TCRalphabeta/CD19-depleted stem cell transplant. This TCR derives from a boy under three years old with acute myeloid leukemia, due to receive a stem cell transplant. CDR3 loop: CISVSEKGKEETQYF.